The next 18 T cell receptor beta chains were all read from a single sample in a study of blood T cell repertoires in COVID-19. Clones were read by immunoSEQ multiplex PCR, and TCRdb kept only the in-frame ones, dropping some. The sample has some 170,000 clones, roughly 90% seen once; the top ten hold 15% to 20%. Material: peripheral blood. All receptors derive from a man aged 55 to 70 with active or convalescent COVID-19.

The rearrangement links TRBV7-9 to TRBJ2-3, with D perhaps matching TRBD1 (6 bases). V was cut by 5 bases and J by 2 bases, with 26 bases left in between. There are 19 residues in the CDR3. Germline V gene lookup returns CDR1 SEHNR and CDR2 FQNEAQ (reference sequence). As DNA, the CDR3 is TGTGCCAGCAGCCCCAGGGGCCCTGGGGTGGTTCGCCTCACAGATACGCAGTATTTT. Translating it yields CASSPRGPGVVRLTDTQYF.

The CDR3 region is CASSPTGAGANVLTF. The CDR3 coding sequence is TGTGCCAGCAGTCCGACAGGGGCTGGGGCCAACGTCCTGACTTTC. The rearrangement links TRBV14 to TRBJ2-6, with TRBD1 matching over 8 bases. V lost 6 bases to trimming and J lost 2 bases; unmatched junction nucleotides: 3. Germline loops: CDR1 SGHDN, CDR2 FVKESK. The CDR3 has 15 amino acids.

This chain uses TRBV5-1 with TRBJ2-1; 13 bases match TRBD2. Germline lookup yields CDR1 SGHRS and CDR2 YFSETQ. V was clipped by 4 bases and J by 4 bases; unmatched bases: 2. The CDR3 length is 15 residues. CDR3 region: CASSRTSGGYNEQFF. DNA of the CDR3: TGCGCCAGCAGCAGGACTAGCGGGGGTTACAATGAGCAGTTCTTC.

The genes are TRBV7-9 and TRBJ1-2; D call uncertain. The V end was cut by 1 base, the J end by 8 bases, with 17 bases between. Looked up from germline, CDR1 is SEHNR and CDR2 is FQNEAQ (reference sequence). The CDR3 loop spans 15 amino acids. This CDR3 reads CASSLVAVRLGGYTF. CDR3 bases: TGTGCCAGCAGCTTAGTGGCCGTCCGACTCGGAGGCTACACCTTC.

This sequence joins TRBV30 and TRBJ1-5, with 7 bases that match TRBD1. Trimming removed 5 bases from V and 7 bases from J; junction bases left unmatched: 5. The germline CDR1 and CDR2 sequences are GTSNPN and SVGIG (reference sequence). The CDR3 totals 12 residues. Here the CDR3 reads CAWGRQGQPQHF. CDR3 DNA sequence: TGTGCCTGGGGCAGACAGGGACAGCCCCAGCATTTT.

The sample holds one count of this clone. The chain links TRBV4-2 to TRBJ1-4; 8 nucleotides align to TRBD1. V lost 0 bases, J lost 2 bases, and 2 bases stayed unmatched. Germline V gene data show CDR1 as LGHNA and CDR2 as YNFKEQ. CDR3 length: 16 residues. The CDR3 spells CASSQEQGATNEKLFF. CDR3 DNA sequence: TGTGCCAGCAGCCAAGAGCAGGGGGCGACTAATGAAAAACTGTTTTTT.

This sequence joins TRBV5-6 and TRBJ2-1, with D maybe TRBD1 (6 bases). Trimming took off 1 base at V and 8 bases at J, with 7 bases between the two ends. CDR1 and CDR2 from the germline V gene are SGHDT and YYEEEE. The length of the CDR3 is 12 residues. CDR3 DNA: TGTGCCAGCAGCTTGACAGGGCATGAGCAGTTCTTC. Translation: CASSLTGHEQFF.

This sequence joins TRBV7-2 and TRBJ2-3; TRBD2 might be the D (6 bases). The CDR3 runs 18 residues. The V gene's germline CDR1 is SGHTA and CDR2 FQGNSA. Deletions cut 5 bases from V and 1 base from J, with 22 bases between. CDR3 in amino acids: CASSMNPFRGMGTDTQYF. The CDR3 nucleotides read TGTGCCAGCAGCATGAACCCTTTTCGCGGGATGGGCACAGATACGCAGTATTTT.

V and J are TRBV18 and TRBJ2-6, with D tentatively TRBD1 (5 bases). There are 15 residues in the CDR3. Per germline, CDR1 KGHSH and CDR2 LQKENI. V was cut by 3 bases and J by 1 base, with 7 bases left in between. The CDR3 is CASSPDRSGANVLTF. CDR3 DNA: TGTGCCAGCTCACCCGACAGATCTGGGGCCAACGTCCTGACTTTC.

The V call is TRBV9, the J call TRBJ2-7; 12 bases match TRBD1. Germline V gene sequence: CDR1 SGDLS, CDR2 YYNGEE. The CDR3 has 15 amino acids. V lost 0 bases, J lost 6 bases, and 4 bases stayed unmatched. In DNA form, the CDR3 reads TGTGCCAGCAGCGTAGAGGGACAGGGGGCCCGCGAGCAGTACTTC. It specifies CASSVEGQGAREQYF.

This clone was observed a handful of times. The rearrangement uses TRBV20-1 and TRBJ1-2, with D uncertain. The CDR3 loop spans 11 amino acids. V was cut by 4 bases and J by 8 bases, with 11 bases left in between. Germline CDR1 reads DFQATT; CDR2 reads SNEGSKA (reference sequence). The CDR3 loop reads CSAKISLGYTF. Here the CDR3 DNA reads TGCAGTGCTAAAATCTCTCTGGGCTACACCTTC.

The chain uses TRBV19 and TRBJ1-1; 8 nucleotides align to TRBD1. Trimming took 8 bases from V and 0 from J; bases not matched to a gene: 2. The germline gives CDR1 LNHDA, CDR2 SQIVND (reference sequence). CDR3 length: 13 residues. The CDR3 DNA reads TGTGCCAGTGGGGGACAGGTGAACACTGAAGCTTTCTTT. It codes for CASGGQVNTEAFF.

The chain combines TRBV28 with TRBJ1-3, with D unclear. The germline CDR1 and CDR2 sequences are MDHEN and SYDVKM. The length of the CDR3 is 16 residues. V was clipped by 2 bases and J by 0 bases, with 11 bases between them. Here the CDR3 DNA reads TGTGCCAGCAGTTTAACGGAGGTGCTCTCTGGAAACACCATATATTTT. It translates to CASSLTEVLSGNTIYF.

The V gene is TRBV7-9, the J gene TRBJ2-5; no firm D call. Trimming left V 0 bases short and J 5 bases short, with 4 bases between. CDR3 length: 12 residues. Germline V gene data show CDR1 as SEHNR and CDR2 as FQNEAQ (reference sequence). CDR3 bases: TGTGCCAGCAGCTTAGCCTCGGAGACCCAGTACTTC. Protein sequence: CASSLASETQYF.

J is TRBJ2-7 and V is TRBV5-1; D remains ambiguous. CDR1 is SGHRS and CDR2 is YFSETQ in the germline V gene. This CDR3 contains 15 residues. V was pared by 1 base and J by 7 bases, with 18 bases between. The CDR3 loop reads CASSLTTLQLGEQYF. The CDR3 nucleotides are TGCGCCAGCAGCTTGACGACTCTCCAATTAGGAGAGCAGTACTTC. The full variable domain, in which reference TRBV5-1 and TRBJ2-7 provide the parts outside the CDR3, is KAGVTQTPRYLIKTRGQQVTLSCSPISGHRSVSWYQQTPGQGLQFLFEYFSETQRNKGNFPGRFSGRQFSNSRSEMNVSTLELGDSALYLCASSLTTLQLGEQYFGPGTRLTVT.

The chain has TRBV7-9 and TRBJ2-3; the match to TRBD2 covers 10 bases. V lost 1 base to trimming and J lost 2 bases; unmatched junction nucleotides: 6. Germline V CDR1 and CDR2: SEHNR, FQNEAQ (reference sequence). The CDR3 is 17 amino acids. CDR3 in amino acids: CASSLGGSGGATDTQYF. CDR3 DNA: TGTGCCAGCAGCTTAGGAGGGAGCGGGGGGGCCACAGATACGCAGTATTTT.

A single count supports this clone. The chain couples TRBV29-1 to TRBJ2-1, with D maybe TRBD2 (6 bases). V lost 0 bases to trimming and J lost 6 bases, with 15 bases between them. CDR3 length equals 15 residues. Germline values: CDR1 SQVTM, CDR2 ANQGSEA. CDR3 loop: CSVEDSRGGVNEQFF. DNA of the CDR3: TGCAGCGTTGAAGATTCTCGGGGAGGTGTCAATGAGCAGTTCTTC.

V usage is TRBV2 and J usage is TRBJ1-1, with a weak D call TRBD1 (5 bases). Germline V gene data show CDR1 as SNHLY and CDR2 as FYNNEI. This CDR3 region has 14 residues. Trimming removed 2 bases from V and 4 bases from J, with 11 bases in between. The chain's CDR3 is CASSERSGGTEAFF. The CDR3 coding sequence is TGTGCCAGCAGTGAAAGGTCGGGGGGCACTGAAGCTTTCTTT.